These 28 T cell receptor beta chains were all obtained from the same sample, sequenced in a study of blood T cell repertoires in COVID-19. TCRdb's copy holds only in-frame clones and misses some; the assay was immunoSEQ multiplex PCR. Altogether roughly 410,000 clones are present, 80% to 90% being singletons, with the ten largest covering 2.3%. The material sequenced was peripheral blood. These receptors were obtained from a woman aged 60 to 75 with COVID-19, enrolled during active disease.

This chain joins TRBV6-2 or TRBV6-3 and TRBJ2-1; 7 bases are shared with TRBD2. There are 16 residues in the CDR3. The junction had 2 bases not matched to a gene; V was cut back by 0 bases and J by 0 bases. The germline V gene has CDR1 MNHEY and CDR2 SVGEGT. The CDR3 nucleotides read TGTGCCAGCAGTTACTCGAGCGGGGACTCCTACAATGAGCAGTTCTTC. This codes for CASSYSSGDSYNEQFF.

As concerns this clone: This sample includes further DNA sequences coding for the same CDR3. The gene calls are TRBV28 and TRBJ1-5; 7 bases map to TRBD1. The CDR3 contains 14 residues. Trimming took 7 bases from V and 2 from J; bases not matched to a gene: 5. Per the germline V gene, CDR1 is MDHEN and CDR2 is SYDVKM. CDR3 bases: TGTGCCAGCACCAGGACAGGTGGCAATCAGCCCCAGCATTTT. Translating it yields CASTRTGGNQPQHF.

The CDR3 nucleotides are TGTGCCAGCAGCCGGGGGGGGTTGGAGCAGTTCTTC. It specifies CASSRGGLEQFF. V usage is TRBV11-3 and J usage is TRBJ2-1; 8 bases match TRBD2. V trimming: 5 bases; J trimming: 10 bases; junction bases outside the gene matches: 4. Per germline, CDR1 SGHNT and CDR2 YENEEA. The CDR3 spans 12 residues.

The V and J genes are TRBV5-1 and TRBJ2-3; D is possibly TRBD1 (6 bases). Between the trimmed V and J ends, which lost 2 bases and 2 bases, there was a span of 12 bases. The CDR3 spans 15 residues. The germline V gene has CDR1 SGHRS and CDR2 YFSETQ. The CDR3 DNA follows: TGCGCCAGCAGCTTTGCCAGGGGATTCACAGATACGCAGTATTTT. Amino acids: CASSFARGFTDTQYF.

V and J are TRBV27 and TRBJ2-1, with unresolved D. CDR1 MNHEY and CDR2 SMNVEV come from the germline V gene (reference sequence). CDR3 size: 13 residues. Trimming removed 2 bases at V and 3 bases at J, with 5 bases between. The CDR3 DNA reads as TGTGCCAGCAGTTTACCCGGCTACAATGAGCAGTTCTTC. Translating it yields CASSLPGYNEQFF.

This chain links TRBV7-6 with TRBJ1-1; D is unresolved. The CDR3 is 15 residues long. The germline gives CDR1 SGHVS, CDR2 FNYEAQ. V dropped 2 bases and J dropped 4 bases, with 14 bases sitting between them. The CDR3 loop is CASSLSVGWSTEAFF. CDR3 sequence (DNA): TGTGCCAGCAGCTTATCCGTCGGGTGGTCCACTGAAGCTTTCTTT.

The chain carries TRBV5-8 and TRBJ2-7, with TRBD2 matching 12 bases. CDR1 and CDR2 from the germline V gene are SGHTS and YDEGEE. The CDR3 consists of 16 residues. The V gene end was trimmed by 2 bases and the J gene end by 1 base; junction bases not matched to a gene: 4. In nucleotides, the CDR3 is TGTGCCAGCAGCTTAACTCTAGCGGGGGGGTCCTACGAGCAGTACTTC. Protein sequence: CASSLTLAGGSYEQYF.

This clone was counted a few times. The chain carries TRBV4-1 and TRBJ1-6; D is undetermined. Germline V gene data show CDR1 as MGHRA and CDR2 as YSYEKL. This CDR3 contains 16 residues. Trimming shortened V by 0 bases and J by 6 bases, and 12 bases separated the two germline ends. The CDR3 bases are TGCGCCAGCAGCCAAGAGAGTTTAGTCCTTAATTCACCCCTCCACTTT. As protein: CASSQESLVLNSPLHF.

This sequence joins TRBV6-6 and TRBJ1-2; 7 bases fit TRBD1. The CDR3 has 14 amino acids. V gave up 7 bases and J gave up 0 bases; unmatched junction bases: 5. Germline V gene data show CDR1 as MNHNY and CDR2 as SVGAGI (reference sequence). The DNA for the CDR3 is TGTGCCAGCACCCCGGGACAGACTAACTATGGCTACACCTTC. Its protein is CASTPGQTNYGYTF.

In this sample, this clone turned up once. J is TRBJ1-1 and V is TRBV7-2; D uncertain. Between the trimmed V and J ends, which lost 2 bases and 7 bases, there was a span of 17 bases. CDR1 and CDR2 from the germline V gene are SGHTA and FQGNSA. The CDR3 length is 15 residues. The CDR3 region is CASSLSRDTQREAFF. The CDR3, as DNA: TGTGCCAGCAGCTTATCGCGTGACACCCAACGTGAAGCTTTCTTT.

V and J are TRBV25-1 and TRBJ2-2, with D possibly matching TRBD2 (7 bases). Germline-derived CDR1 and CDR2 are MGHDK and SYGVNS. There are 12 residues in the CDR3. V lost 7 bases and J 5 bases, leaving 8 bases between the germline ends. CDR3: CASKGGTGELFF. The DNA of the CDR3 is TGTGCCAGCAAGGGGGGGACCGGGGAGCTGTTTTTT.

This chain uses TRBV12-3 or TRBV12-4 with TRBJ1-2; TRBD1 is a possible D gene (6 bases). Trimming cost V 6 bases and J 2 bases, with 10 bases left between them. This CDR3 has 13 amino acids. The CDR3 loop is CASRPGHNYGYTF. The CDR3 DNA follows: TGTGCCAGCAGGCCGGGACACAACTATGGCTACACCTTC.

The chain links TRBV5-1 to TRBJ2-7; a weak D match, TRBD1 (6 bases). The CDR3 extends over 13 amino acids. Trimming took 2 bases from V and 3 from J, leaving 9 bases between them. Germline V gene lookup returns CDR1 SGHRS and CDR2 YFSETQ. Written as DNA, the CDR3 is TGCGCCAGCAGCTTCACAGGGAACTACGAGCAGTACTTC. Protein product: CASSFTGNYEQYF.

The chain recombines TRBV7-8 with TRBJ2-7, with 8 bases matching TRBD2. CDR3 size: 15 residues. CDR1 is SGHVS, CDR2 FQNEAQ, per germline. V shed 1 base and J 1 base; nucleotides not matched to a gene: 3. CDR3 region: CASSLDGTSSYEQYF. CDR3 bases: TGTGCCAGCAGCTTAGACGGGACTAGTTCCTACGAGCAGTACTTC.

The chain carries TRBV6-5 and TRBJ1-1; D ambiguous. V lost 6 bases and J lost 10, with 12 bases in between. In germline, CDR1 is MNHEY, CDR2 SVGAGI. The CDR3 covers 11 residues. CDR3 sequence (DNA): TGTGCCAGCAGCCCGGGAGAGGTAGCTTTCTTT. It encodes CASSPGEVAFF.

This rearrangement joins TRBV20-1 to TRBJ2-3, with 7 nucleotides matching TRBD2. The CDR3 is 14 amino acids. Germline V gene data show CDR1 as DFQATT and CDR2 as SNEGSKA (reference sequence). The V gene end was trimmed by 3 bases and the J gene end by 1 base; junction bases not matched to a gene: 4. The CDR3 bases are TGCAGTGCTAGTCGGCTAGCGGGCACAGATACGCAGTATTTT. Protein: CSASRLAGTDTQYF.

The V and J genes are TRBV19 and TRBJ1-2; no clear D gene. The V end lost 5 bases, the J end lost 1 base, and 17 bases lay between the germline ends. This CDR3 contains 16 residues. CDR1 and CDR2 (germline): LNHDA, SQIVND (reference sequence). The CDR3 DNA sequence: TGTGCCAGTAGTGGTAATCCCGGACGGGATAACTATGGCTACACCTTC. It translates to CASSGNPGRDNYGYTF.

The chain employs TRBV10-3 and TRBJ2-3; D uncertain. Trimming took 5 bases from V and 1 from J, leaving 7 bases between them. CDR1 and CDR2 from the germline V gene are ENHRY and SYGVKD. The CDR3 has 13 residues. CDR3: CAISNYGTDTQYF. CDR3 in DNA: TGTGCCATCAGTAATTATGGCACAGATACGCAGTATTTT.

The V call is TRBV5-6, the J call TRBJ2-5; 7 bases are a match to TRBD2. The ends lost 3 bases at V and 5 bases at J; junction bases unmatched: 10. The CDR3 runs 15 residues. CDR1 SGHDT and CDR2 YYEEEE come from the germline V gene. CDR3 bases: TGTGCCAGCAGCTCCGGGTGGTCTAGCGGCGAGACCCAGTACTTC. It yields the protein CASSSGWSSGETQYF.

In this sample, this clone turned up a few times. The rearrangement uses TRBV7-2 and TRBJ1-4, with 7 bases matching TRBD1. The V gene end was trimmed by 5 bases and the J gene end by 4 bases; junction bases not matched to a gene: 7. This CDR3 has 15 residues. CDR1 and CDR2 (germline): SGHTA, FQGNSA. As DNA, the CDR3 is TGTGCCAGCAGCCCGAAAGGGGGCGGTAATGAAAAACTGTTTTTT. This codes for CASSPKGGGNEKLFF.

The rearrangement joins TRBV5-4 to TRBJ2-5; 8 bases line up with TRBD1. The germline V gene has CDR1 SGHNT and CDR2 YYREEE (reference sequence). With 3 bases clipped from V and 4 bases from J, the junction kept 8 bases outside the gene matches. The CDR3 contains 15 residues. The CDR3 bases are TGTGCCAGCAGCTCAGGACAGGGAAGGGCAGAGACCCAGTACTTC. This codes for CASSSGQGRAETQYF.

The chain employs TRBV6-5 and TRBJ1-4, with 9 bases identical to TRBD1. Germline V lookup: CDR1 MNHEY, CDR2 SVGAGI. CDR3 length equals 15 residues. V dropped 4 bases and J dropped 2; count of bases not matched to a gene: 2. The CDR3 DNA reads TGTGCCAGCAGTTTAGGACAGGGGACTAATGAAAAACTGTTTTTT. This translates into CASSLGQGTNEKLFF.

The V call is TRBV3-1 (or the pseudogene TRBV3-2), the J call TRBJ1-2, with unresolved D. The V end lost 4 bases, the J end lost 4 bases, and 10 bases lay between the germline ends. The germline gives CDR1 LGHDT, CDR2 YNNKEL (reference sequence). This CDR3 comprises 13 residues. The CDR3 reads CASSLNRAYGYTF. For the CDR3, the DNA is TGTGCCAGCAGCCTTAACCGAGCCTATGGCTACACCTTC.

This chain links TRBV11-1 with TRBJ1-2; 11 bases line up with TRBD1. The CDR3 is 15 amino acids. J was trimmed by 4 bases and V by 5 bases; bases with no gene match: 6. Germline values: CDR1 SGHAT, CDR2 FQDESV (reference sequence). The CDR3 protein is CASSPRDRGIYGYTF. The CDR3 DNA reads TGTGCCAGCAGCCCTAGGGACAGGGGGATCTATGGCTACACCTTC.

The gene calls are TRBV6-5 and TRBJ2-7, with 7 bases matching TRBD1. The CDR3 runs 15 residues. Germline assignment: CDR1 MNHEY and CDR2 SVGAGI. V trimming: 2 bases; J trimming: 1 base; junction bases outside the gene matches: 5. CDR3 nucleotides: TGTGCCAGCAGTTACGACTACAGGGGATCCTACGAGCAGTACTTC. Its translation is CASSYDYRGSYEQYF.

The CDR3 coding sequence is TGTGCCAGCCGTCCGGGACCGATGGAGGGGCAGCCCCAGCATTTT. Encoded protein: CASRPGPMEGQPQHF. The V and J genes are TRBV6-5 and TRBJ1-5, with D perhaps matching TRBD1 (5 bases). V was cut by 8 bases and J by 7 bases, with 21 bases left in between. This CDR3 is built from 15 residues. In germline, CDR1 is MNHEY, CDR2 SVGAGI.

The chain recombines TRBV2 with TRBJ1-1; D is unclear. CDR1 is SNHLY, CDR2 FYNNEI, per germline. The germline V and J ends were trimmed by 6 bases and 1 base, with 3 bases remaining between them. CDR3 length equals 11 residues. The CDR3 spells CASSRNTEAFF. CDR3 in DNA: TGTGCCAGCAGCCGGAACACTGAAGCTTTCTTT.

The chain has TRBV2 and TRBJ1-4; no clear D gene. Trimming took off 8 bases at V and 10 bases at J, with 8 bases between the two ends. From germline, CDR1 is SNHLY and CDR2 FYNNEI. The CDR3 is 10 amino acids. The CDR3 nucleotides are TGTGCCAGCGGCGAGCGAAAACTGTTTTTT. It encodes CASGERKLFF.